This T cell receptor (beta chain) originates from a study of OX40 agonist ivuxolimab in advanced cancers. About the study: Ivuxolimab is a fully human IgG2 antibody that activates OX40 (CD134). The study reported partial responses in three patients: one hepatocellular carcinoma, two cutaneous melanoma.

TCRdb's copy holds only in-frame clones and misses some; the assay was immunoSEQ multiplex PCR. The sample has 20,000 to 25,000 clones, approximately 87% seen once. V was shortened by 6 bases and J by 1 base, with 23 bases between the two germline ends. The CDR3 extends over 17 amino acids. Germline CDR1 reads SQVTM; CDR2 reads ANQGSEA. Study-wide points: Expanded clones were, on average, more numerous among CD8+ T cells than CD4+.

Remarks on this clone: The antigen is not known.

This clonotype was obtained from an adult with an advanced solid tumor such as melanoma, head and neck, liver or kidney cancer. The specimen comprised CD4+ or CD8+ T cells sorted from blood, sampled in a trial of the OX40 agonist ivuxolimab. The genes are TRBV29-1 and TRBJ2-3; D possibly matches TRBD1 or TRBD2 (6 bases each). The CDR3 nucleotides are TGCAGCGTGGGTAGTGGTCGGGACTCAGGGGGCACAGATACGCAGTATTTT. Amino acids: CSVGSGRDSGGTDTQYF.